The 5 T cell receptor beta chains listed next were all sequenced from one sample in a study of T cell responses to AZD1222 COVID-19 vaccine. TCRdb's copy holds only in-frame clones and misses some; the assay was immunoSEQ multiplex PCR. The repertoire has 130,000 to 150,000 clones, approximately 94% of them found once; the top ten carry about 1.9%. The material was peripheral blood, obtained on day 0 of AZD1222 vaccination. The receptor source for this set is an adult in good health.

Here the CDR3 DNA reads TGCGCCAGCAGGCTCGGAGCGGACCCTACGGGGGAGCAGTACTTC. Translating gives CASRLGADPTGEQYF. The V call is TRBV10-2, the J call TRBJ2-7, with D possibly matching TRBD2 (5 bases). The CDR3 contains 15 residues. From germline, CDR1 is WSHSY and CDR2 SAAADI. V was cut by 6 bases and J by 7 bases, with 22 bases left in between.

The CDR3 DNA reads TGTGCCAGCACCTTTTTAAAGGGCGCAGCGAACACTGAAGCTTTCTTT. Translation gives CASTFLKGAANTEAFF. The chain combines TRBV7-7 with TRBJ1-1; D not certain. CDR3 length equals 16 residues. V lost 7 bases and J lost 1, with 19 bases in between. CDR1 is SSHAT and CDR2 is FNYEAQ in the germline V gene (reference sequence).

The chain is built from TRBV6-5 and TRBJ1-1; weak D call: TRBD1 (5 bases). Germline values: CDR1 MNHEY, CDR2 SVGAGI. This CDR3 region has 13 residues. V was clipped by 2 bases and J by 6 bases, with 10 bases between them. CDR3: CASSYKQGSEAFF. The CDR3 region has the DNA TGTGCCAGCAGTTACAAGCAGGGTTCTGAAGCTTTCTTT.

The V gene is TRBV5-1, the J gene TRBJ2-5; D is possibly TRBD1 (5 bases). V was pared by 1 base and J by 1 base, with 8 bases between. Germline CDR1 is SGHRS and CDR2 is YFSETQ. This CDR3 region has 14 residues. CDR3 protein: CASSLRQGQETQYF. In DNA form, the CDR3 reads TGCGCCAGCAGCTTGCGGCAGGGCCAAGAGACCCAGTACTTC.

This chain connects TRBV3-1 (or the pseudogene TRBV3-2) to TRBJ2-7; D is ambiguous. Trimming took 1 base from V and 0 from J, leaving 7 bases between them. Germline lookup yields CDR1 LGHDT and CDR2 YNNKEL (reference sequence). This CDR3 has 14 residues. Here the CDR3 DNA reads TGTGCCAGCAGCCAAGTGGTTGACTCCTACGAGCAGTACTTC. Its translation: CASSQVVDSYEQYF.